This T cell receptor beta chain was sequenced during a study of cytomegalovirus exposure and HLA in healthy donors (TCRdb year 2017). With respect to the entire study: According to a later analysis, the roughly 130 validation repertoires were produced on the same platform as the 666 repertoires of the first cohort. To predict cytomegalovirus infection status, the study combined high-throughput TCR immunosequencing, statistical association of individual TCRs with disease status, and machine learning. The aim of the study was to test whether cataloging public T cell receptors could identify signatures of past pathogen exposure. A separate validation cohort of more than 100 different subjects was used in addition to the roughly 670-subject first cohort. Points the paper makes about the study in general: A later analysis had no HLA typing for the validation cohort, so co-occurrence there was scored across all 110 or so repertoires. It was suggested by the authors that the approach could potentially be generalized to other disease states and immunological phenotypes. In vitro tests confirmed that a few of the cytomegalovirus-associated TCR beta chains recognize cytomegalovirus antigens. In both the original and validation cohorts, the classifier was reported to diagnose cytomegalovirus status with high specificity and sensitivity. In a later analysis, TCRs clustered in the first cohort were found to also tend to co-occur in the roughly 130 validation repertoires, with 85% to 95% of cluster scores above 0. While some public TCRs were present in many individuals, most TCR sequences turned up only very rarely across donors. In the study, around 150 TCR beta chains were listed as associated with cytomegalovirus.

The donors were included in the validation cohort of 100 to 150 subjects, a group kept apart from the roughly 670-subject first cohort. In its sample, this clone was seen once. What antigen it recognizes has not been identified. Nothing much larger sits one base from this clone, and base qualities are not available. Trimming takes 5 bases off V and 8 bases off J; junction bases not matched to a gene: 11. Spanning cysteine to phenylalanine, the CDR3 consists of 15 amino acids. The sequence is cut down to CDR3 DNA, 45 bases in frame from base 1. CDR1 and CDR2, looked up from the germline V gene (reference sequence), are MNHEY and SMNVEV. Receptor amplification or capture employed the immunoSEQ multiplex PCR assay. The original pipeline was this. A statistical classification framework was built to diagnose cytomegalovirus status from the catalog of TCR beta chain sequences. What TCRdb holds here is the immuneACCESS table cut down to in-frame rearrangements. Part of the clones is not present; checked against another copy, under half of the missing clones reflect an unresolved V gene, and the others are unexplained. The V and J calls and clone size were taken over from that table, and D and trimming were inferred from the DNA. The table for this sample lists about 190,000 clones; more than 75% of them were counted only once. The ten most abundant clones make up roughly 1.5% of the sample.

The receptor comes from a woman aged 18-29 years in good health and CMV-seronegative. The specimen was PBMCs. This sequence uses TRBV27 and TRBJ1-1, with 10 central nucleotides matching TRBD1. The CDR3: CASSIPGQGPQEAFF. The base sequence is TGTGCCAGCAGTATACCGGGACAGGGGCCGCAGGAAGCTTTCTTT.